The 8 T cell receptor beta chains presented below share a single source sample, sequenced in a study of blood T cell repertoires in COVID-19. Here immunoSEQ multiplex PCR was the method, and the copy in TCRdb shows in-frame clones only, minus some. The table includes 200,000 to 300,000 clones, more than 70% detected once. Sequencing used peripheral blood. Source of these receptors: a woman in her 50s with acute or convalescent COVID-19.

The chain employs TRBV7-2 and TRBJ2-2; D remains ambiguous. The germline V gene encodes CDR1 SGHTA and CDR2 FQGNSA. Trimming left V 3 bases short and J 2 bases short, with 4 bases between. The CDR3 is made up of 13 amino acids. For the CDR3, the DNA is TGTGCCAGCAGCTTTAGTAACACCGGGGAGCTGTTTTTT. It codes for CASSFSNTGELFF.

The rearrangement joins TRBV28 to TRBJ2-3, with TRBD2 matching 9 bases. Germline CDR1 MDHEN, CDR2 SYDVKM. The CDR3 is 16 amino acids. The ends lost 4 bases at V and 2 bases at J; junction bases unmatched: 7. The CDR3 DNA is TGTGCCAGCAGTTCCGTTAGCGGGAGTTACACAGATACGCAGTATTTT. Translation: CASSSVSGSYTDTQYF.

The chain has TRBV10-3 and TRBJ1-3; D may be TRBD1 (6 bases). The V end was cut by 3 bases, the J end by 0 bases, with 9 bases between. There are 15 residues in the CDR3. Germline V gene data show CDR1 as ENHRY and CDR2 as SYGVKD. This CDR3 is CAISDGGLSGNTIYF. The CDR3 DNA follows: TGTGCCATCAGTGATGGGGGCCTCTCTGGAAACACCATATATTTT.

On this clone itself: Other nucleotide sequences from this sample produce the same CDR3. The chain is built from TRBV18 and TRBJ1-1; tentative D call: TRBD1 (5 bases). V was pared by 2 bases and J by 1 base, with 5 bases between. The CDR3 has 13 amino acids. In germline, CDR1 is KGHSH, CDR2 LQKENI. This CDR3 is CASSPGQNTEAFF. CDR3 DNA sequence: TGTGCCAGCTCACCAGGACAGAACACTGAAGCTTTCTTT.

The chain carries TRBV19 and TRBJ2-7, with 11 bases fitting TRBD2. Germline V gene sequence: CDR1 LNHDA, CDR2 SQIVND (reference sequence). The CDR3 is 15 amino acids. V gave up 5 bases and J gave up 0 bases; unmatched junction bases: 3. The CDR3 loop is CASSLGLADSYEQYF. CDR3 coding DNA: TGTGCCAGTAGTCTGGGACTAGCGGACTCCTACGAGCAGTACTTC. Variable domain in full (rest from reference TRBV19 and TRBJ2-7): DGGITQSPKYLFRKEGQNVTLSCEQNLNHDAMYWYRQDPGQGLRLIYYSQIVNDFQKGDIAEGYSVSREKKESFPLTVTSAQKNPTAFYLCASSLGLADSYEQYFGPGTRLTVT.

The chain combines TRBV3-1 (or the pseudogene TRBV3-2) with TRBJ2-5; maybe TRBD1 (6 bases). This CDR3 region has 16 residues. CDR1 is LGHDT, CDR2 YNNKEL, per germline (reference sequence). The V and J ends lost 4 bases and 2 bases respectively, with 17 bases between them. The CDR3 bases are TGTGCCAGCAGCCTCATTTCCTCCGGGACACAAGAGACCCAGTACTTC. Amino acids: CASSLISSGTQETQYF.

V usage is TRBV28 and J usage is TRBJ1-5; TRBD1 aligns across 7 bases. This CDR3 has 15 amino acids. J gave up 5 bases and V 8 bases, and 12 bases lay outside the gene matches. Germline CDR1 reads MDHEN; CDR2 reads SYDVKM. Here the CDR3 DNA reads TGTGCCAGCGAGGGGAATCGACAGGGCGATCAGCCCCAGCATTTT. Its translation is CASEGNRQGDQPQHF.

A remark on this clone: The sample contains more than one DNA sequence encoding this CDR3. The chain recombines TRBV5-1 with TRBJ2-1, with 7 bases that match TRBD1. V was clipped by 0 bases and J by 9 bases; unmatched bases: 6. CDR1 is SGHRS and CDR2 is YFSETQ in the germline V gene. The CDR3 covers 14 residues. DNA of the CDR3: TGCGCCAGCAGCTTGGGACAGGGATTGGGTGAGCAGTTCTTC. This gives the protein CASSLGQGLGEQFF.